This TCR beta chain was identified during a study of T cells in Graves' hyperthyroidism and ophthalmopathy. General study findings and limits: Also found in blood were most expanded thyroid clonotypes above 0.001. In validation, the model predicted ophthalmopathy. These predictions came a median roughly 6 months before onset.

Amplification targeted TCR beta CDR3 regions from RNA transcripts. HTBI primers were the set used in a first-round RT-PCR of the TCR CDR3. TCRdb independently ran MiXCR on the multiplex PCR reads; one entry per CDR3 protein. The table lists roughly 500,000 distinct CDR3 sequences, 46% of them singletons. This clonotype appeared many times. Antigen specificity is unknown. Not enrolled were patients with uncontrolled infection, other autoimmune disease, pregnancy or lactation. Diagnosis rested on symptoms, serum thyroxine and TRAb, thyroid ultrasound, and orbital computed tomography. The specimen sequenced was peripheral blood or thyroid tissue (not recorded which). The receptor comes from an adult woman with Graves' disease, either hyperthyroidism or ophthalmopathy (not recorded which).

The CDR3 nucleotides are TGTGCCAGCAGCTTGATGGGGGACTATGGCTACACCTTC. This encodes CASSLMGDYGYTF. V and J are TRBV5-6 and TRBJ1-2, with D possibly TRBD1 on 5 matching bases. CDR3 length equals 13 residues. V dropped 1 base and J dropped 3 bases, with 7 bases sitting between them. Looked up from germline, CDR1 is SGHDT and CDR2 is YYEEEE. Variable domain in full (rest from reference TRBV5-6 and TRBJ1-2): DAGVTQSPTHLIKTRGQQVTLRCSPKSGHDTVSWYQQALGQGPQFIFQYYEEEERQRGNFPDRFSGHQFPNYSSELNVNALLLGDSALYLCASSLMGDYGYTFGSGTRLTVV.